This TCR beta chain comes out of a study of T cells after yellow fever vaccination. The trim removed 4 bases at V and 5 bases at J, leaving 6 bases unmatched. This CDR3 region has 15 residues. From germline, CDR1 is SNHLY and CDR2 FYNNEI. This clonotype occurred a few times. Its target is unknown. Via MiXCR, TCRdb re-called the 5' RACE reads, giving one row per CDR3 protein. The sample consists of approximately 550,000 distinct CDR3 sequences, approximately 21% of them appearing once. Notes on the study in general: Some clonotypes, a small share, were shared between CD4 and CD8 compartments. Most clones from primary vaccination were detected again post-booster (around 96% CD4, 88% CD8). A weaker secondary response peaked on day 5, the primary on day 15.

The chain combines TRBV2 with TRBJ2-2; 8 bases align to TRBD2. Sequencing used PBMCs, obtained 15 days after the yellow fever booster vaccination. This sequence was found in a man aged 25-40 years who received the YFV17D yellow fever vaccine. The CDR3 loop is CASSGAGVGTGELFF. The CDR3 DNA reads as TGTGCCAGCAGTGGAGCGGGAGTGGGTACCGGGGAGCTGTTTTTT.